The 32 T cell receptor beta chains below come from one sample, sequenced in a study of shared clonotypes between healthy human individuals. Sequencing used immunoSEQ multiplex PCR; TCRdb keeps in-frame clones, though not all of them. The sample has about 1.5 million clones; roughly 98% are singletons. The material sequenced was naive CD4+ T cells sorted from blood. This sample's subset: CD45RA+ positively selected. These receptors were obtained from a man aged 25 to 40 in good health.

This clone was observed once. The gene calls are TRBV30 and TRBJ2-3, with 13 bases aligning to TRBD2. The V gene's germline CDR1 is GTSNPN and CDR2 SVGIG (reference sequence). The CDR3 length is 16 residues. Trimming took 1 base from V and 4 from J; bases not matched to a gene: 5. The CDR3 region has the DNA TGTGCCTGGAGTGGACTAGCGGGAGGAAGGGCAGATACGCAGTATTTT. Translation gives CAWSGLAGGRADTQYF.

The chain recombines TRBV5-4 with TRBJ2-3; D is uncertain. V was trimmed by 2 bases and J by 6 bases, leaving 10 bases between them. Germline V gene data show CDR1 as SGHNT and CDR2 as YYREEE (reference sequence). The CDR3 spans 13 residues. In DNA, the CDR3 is TGTGCCAGCAGCTTCCTGGAAGGGGATACGCAGTATTTT. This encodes CASSFLEGDTQYF.

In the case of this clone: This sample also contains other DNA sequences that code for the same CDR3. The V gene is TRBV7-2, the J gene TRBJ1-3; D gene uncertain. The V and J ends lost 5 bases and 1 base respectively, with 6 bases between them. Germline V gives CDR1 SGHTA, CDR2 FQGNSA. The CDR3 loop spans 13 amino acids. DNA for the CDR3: TGTGCCAGCAGCCCCCGATCTGGAAACACCATATATTTT. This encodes CASSPRSGNTIYF. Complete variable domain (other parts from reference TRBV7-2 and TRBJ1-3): GAGVSQSPSNKVTEKGKDVELRCDPISGHTALYWYRQSLGQGLEFLIYFQGNSAPDKSGLPSDRFSAERTGGSVSTLTIQRTQQEDSAVYLCASSPRSGNTIYFGEGSWLTVV.

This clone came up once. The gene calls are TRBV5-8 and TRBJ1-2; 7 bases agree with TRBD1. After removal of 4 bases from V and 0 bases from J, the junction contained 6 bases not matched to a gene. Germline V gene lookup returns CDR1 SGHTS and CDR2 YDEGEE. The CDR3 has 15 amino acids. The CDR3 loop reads CASSRGDSTNYGYTF. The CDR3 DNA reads TGTGCCAGCAGCCGTGGGGACAGCACTAACTATGGCTACACCTTC. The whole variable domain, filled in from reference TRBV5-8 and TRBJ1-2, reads EAGVTQSPTHLIKTRGQQATLRCSPISGHTSVYWYQQALGLGLQFLLWYDEGEERNRGNFPPRFSGRQFPNYSSELNVNALELEDSALYLCASSRGDSTNYGYTFGSGTRLTVV.

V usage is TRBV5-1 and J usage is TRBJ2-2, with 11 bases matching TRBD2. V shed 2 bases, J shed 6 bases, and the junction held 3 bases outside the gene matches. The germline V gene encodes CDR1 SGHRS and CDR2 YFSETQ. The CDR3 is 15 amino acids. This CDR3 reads CASSLIAGGSGELFF. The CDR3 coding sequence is TGCGCCAGCAGCTTAATAGCGGGAGGGTCCGGGGAGCTGTTTTTT.

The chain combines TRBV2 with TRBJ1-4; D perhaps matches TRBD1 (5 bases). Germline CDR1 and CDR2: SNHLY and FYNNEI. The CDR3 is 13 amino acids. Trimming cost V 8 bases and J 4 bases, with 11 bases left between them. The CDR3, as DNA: TGTGCCAGCGGACGGGGCCTTAATGAAAAACTGTTTTTT. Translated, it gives CASGRGLNEKLFF.

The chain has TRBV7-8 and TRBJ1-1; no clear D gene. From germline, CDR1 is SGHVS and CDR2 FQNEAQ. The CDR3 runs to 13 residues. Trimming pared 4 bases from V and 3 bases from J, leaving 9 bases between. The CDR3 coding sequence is TGTGCCAGCAGCTCCAACGGTGACACTGAAGCTTTCTTT. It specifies CASSSNGDTEAFF.

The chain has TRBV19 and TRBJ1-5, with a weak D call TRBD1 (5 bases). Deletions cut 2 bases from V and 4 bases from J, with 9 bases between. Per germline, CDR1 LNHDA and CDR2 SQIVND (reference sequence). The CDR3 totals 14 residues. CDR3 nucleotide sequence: TGTGCCAGTAGTATAAGACAGCCGAATCAGCCCCAGCATTTT. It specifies CASSIRQPNQPQHF. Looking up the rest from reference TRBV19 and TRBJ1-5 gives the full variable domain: DGGITQSPKYLFRKEGQNVTLSCEQNLNHDAMYWYRQDPGQGLRLIYYSQIVNDFQKGDIAEGYSVSREKKESFPLTVTSAQKNPTAFYLCASSIRQPNQPQHFGDGTRLSIL.

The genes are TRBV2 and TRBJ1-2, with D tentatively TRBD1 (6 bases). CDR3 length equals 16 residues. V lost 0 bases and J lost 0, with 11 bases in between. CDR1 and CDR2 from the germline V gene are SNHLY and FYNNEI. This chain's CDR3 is CASSEARQGPNYGYTF. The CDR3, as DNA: TGTGCCAGCAGTGAAGCGAGGCAGGGGCCTAACTATGGCTACACCTTC. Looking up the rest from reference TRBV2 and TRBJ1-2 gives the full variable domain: EPEVTQTPSHQVTQMGQEVILRCVPISNHLYFYWYRQILGQKVEFLVSFYNNEISEKSEIFDDQFSVERPDGSNFTLKIRSTKLEDSAMYFCASSEARQGPNYGYTFGSGTRLTVV.

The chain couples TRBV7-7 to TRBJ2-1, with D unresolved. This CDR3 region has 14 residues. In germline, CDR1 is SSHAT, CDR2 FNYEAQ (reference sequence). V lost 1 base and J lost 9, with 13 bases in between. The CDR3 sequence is CASSLEGLVGEQFF. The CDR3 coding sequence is TGTGCCAGCAGCTTAGAAGGGCTAGTGGGTGAGCAGTTCTTC.

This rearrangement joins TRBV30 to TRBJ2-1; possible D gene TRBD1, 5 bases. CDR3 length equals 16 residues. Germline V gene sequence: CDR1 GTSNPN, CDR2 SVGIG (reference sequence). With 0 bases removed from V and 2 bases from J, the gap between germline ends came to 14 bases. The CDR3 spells CAWSVRTGPPYNEQFF. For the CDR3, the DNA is TGTGCCTGGAGTGTACGAACAGGTCCCCCCTACAATGAGCAGTTCTTC.

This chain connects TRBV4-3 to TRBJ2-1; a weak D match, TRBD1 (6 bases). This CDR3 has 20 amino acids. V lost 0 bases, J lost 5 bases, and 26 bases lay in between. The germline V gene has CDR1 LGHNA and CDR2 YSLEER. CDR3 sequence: CASSQDRQGLWANGHNEQFF. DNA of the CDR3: TGCGCCAGCAGCCAAGATAGGCAGGGGTTGTGGGCTAACGGCCACAATGAGCAGTTCTTC.

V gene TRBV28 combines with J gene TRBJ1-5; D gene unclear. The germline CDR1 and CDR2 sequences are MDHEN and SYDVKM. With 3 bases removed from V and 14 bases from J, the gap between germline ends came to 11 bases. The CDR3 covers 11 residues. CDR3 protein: CASSFRGREHF. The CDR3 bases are TGTGCCAGCAGTTTCCGCGGTCGGGAGCATTTT.

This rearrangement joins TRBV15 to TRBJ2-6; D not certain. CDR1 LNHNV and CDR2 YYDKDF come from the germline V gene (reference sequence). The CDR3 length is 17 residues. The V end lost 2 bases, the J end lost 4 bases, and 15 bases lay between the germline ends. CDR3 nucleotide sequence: TGTGCCACCAGCAGATACCCGGTGGGTTCAGGGGCCAACGTCCTGACTTTC. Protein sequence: CATSRYPVGSGANVLTF.

The CDR3 DNA is TGTGCCAGCAGCCGACAGGGGGCGTATGGCTACACCTTC. This codes for CASSRQGAYGYTF. The V call is TRBV7-9, the J call TRBJ1-2; the match to TRBD1 covers 10 bases. CDR1 is SEHNR and CDR2 is FQNEAQ in the germline V gene (reference sequence). V lost 5 bases, J lost 5 bases, and 2 bases stayed unmatched. The CDR3 totals 13 residues.

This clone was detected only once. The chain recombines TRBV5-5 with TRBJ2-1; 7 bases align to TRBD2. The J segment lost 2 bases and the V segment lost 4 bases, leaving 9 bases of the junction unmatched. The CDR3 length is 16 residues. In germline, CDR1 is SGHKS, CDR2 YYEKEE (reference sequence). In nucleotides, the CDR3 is TGTGCCAGCAGCGGACTCAGCGGGACCCCCTACAATGAGCAGTTCTTC. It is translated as CASSGLSGTPYNEQFF.

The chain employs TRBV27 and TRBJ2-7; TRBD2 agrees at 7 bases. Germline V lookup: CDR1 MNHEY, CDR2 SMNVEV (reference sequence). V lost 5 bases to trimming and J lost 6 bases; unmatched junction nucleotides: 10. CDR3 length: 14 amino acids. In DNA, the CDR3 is TGTGCCAGCAGTCCCGTTTCCGGGACTACCGAGCAGTACTTC. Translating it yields CASSPVSGTTEQYF.

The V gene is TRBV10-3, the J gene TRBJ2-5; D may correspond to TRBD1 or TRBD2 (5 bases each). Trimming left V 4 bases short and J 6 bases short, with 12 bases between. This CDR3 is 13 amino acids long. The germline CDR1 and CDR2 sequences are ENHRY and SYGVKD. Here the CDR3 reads CAISAGGSQTQYF. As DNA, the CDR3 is TGTGCCATCAGTGCTGGGGGATCGCAGACCCAGTACTTC.

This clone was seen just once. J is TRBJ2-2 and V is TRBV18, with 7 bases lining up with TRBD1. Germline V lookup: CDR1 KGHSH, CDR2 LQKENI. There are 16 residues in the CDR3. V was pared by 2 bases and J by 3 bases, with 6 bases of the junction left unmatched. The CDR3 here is CASSPSDRWDTGELFF. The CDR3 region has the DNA TGTGCCAGCTCACCATCGGACAGGTGGGACACCGGGGAGCTGTTTTTT.

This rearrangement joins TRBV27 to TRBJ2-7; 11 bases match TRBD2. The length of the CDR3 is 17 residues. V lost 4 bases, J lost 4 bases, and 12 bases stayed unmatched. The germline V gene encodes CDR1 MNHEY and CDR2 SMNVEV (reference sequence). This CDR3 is CASSSNAGTSGQYEQYF. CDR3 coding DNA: TGTGCCAGCAGTTCCAACGCTGGGACTAGCGGACAATACGAGCAGTACTTC.

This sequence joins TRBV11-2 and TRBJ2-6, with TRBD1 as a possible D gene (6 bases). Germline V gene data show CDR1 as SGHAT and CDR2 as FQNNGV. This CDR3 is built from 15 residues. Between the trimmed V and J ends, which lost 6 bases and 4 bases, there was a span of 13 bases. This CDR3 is CASRPQGTGANVLTF. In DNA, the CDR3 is TGTGCCAGCAGGCCACAGGGTACCGGGGCCAACGTCCTGACTTTC.

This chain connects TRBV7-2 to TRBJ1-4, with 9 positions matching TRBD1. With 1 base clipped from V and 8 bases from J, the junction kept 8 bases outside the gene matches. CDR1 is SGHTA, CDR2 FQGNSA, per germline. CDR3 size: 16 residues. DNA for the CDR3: TGTGCCAGCAGCTTAGGGGGGACAGGGATGGGAGAAAAACTGTTTTTT. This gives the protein CASSLGGTGMGEKLFF.

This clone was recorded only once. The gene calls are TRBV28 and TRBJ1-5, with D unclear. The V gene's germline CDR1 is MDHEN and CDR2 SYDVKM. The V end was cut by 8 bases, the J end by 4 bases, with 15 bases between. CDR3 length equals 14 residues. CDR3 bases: TGTGCCAGCGGCTTATCTCGCGATAATCAGCCCCAGCATTTT. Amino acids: CASGLSRDNQPQHF.

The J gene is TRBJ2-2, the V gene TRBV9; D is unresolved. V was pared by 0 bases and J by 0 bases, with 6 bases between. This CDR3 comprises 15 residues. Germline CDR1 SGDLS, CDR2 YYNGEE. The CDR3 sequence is CASSVVTANTGELFF. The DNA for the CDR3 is TGTGCCAGCAGCGTAGTTACGGCGAACACCGGGGAGCTGTTTTTT.

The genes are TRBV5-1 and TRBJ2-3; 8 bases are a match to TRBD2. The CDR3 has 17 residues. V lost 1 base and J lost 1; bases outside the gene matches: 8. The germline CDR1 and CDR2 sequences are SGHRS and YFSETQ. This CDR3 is CASSLSSAGVGTDTQYF. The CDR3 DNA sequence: TGCGCCAGCAGCTTGTCATCAGCGGGAGTGGGCACAGATACGCAGTATTTT.

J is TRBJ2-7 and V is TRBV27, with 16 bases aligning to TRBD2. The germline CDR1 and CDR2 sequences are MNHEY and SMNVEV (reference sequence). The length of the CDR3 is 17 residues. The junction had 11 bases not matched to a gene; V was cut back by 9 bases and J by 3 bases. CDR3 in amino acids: CARGRGLAGGDGYEQYF. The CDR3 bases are TGTGCCAGAGGGCGGGGACTAGCGGGAGGGGATGGCTACGAGCAGTACTTC.

CDR3 loop: CASSLPHGSGNTIYF. The CDR3 bases are TGTGCCAGCAGCTTGCCACACGGTTCTGGAAACACCATATATTTT. The gene calls are TRBV5-4 and TRBJ1-3; D ambiguous. The germline gives CDR1 SGHNT, CDR2 YYREEE (reference sequence). CDR3 size: 15 residues. V was cut by 1 base and J by 1 base, with 9 bases left in between. Complete variable domain (other parts from reference TRBV5-4 and TRBJ1-3): ETGVTQSPTHLIKTRGQQVTLRCSSQSGHNTVSWYQQALGQGPQFIFQYYREEENGRGNFPPRFSGLQFPNYSSELNVNALELDDSALYLCASSLPHGSGNTIYFGEGSWLTVV.

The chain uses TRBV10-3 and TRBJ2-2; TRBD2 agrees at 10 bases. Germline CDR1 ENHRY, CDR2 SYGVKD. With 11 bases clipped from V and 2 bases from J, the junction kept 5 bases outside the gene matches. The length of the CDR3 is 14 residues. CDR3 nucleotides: TGTGCCTTCCGGACTAGCGGTAACACCGGGGAGCTGTTTTTT. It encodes CAFRTSGNTGELFF.

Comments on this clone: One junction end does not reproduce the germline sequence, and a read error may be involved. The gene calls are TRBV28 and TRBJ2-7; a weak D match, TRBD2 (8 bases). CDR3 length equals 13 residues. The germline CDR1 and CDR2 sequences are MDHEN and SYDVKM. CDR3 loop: CASSPGRGLRGDF. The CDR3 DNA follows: TGTGCCAGCAGTCCCGGGAGGGGGCTGCGCGGTGACTTC.

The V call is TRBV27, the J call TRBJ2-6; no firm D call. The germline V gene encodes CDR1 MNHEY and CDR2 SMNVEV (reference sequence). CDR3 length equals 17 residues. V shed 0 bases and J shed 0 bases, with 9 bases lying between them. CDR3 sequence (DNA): TGTGCCAGCAGTTTATCGTACAGTCGCTCTGGGGCCAACGTCCTGACTTTC. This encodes CASSLSYSRSGANVLTF.

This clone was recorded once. CDR3 sequence reads: CASSLGSEQYF. For the CDR3, the DNA is TGTGCCAGCAGCTTGGGCAGCGAGCAGTACTTC. This rearrangement joins TRBV11-3 to TRBJ2-7; the D is unclear. This CDR3 has 11 residues. V was clipped by 3 bases and J by 6 bases, with 6 bases between them. The germline V gene encodes CDR1 SGHNT and CDR2 YENEEA.

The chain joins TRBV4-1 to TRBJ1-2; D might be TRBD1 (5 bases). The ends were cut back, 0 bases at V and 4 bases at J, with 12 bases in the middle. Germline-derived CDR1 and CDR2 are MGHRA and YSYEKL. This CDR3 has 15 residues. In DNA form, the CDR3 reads TGCGCCAGCAGCCAAGAAGATGTAGGGGTCTATGGCTACACCTTC. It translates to CASSQEDVGVYGYTF.